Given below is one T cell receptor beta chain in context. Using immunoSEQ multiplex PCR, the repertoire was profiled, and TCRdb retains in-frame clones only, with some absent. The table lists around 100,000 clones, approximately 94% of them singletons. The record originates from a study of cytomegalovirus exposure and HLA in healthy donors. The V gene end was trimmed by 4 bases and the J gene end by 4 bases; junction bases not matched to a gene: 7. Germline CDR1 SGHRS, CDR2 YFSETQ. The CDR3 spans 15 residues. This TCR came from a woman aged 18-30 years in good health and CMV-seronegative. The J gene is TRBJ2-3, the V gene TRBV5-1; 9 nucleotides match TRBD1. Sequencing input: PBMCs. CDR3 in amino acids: CASSVGQGSPDTQYF. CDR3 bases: TGCGCCAGCAGCGTCGGACAGGGGTCCCCAGATACGCAGTATTTT. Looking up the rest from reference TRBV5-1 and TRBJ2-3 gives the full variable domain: KAGVTQTPRYLIKTRGQQVTLSCSPISGHRSVSWYQQTPGQGLQFLFEYFSETQRNKGNFPGRFSGRQFSNSRSEMNVSTLELGDSALYLCASSVGQGSPDTQYFGPGTRLTVL.